The rows below give T cell receptor beta chains drawn from one sample of a study of blood T cell repertoires in COVID-19. Data came from immunoSEQ multiplex PCR; TCRdb stores just in-frame clones and leaves some out. The sample has nearly 80,000 clones; about four fifths are singletons. What was sequenced was peripheral blood. All receptors come from a woman between 65 and 79 years old with acute or convalescent COVID-19. CDR3s include the opening cysteine and the closing phenylalanine or tryptophan. The D gene is left open where the match is weak. For some rows the clone size is stated as once, few or many, or as a class when expanded; others skip it.

clone_size	d_call	cdr3_length	v_call	j_call	cdr3_aa	cdr3_nt
-	TRBD2	15	TRBV7-2	TRBJ2-7	CASARQGTSGYEQYF	TGTGCCAGCGCCCGACAGGGGACTAGCGGATACGAGCAGTACTTC
once	TRBD1	15	TRBV6-6	TRBJ1-5	CASSYPTGVNQPQHF	TGTGCCAGCAGTTACCCAACAGGGGTCAATCAGCCCCAGCATTTT
-	TRBD1	16	TRBV2	TRBJ1-6	CASSDETGRRGSPLHF	TGTGCCAGCAGTGACGAGACAGGGAGACGGGGTTCACCCCTCCACTTT
-	TRBD1	15	TRBV7-2	TRBJ1-1	CASSLEGTANTEAFF	TGTGCCAGCAGCTTGGAGGGGACAGCGAACACTGAAGCTTTCTTT
-	-	11	TRBV25-1	TRBJ2-5	CASSALRTQYF	TGTGCCAGCAGTGCACTGCGGACCCAGTACTTC
-	TRBD1	15	TRBV6-6	TRBJ2-7	CASGQPGTGPYEQYF	TGTGCCAGCGGACAACCCGGGACAGGGCCATACGAGCAGTACTTC
-	-	14	TRBV19	TRBJ1-5	CATKGEGPGWPQHF	TGTGCCACTAAAGGGGAGGGGCCCGGTTGGCCCCAGCATTTT
-	-	15	TRBV14	TRBJ2-2	CASSQVLVPTGELFF	TGTGCCAGCAGCCAAGTCCTAGTTCCCACCGGGGAGCTGTTTTTT
-	-	13	TRBV2	TRBJ1-6	CASSEAPSSPLHF	TGTGCCAGCAGTGAAGCTCCCTCTTCACCCCTCCACTTT
-	-	12	TRBV6-6	TRBJ1-4	CAVGGANEKLFF	TGTGCCGTGGGGGGGGCTAATGAAAAACTGTTTTTT
-	-	13	TRBV2	TRBJ2-5	CASSRTRGETQYF	TGTGCCAGCAGTCGGACTAGGGGGGAGACCCAGTACTTC
-	TRBD2	20	TRBV5-1	TRBJ2-3	CASSLERYSTSGSIKDTQYF	TGCGCCAGCAGCTTGGAGCGGTATTCAACTAGCGGGAGTATCAAAGATACGCAGTATTTT
-	-	15	TRBV7-3	TRBJ2-3	CASSPRGSGTDTQYF	TGTGCCAGCAGCCCCCGGGGTAGCGGCACAGATACGCAGTATTTT
once	-	12	TRBV2	TRBJ1-2	CASSESGYGYTF	TGTGCCAGCAGTGAATCCGGTTATGGCTACACCTTC
-	-	15	TRBV4-2	TRBJ1-2	CASSQEGDSSAGYTF	TGTGCCAGCAGCCAAGAAGGTGACAGTTCGGCTGGCTACACCTTC
-	-	14	TRBV5-1	TRBJ2-3	CASRFEQGPDTQYF	TGCGCCAGCAGATTTGAACAGGGCCCAGATACGCAGTATTTT
-	TRBD2	14	TRBV5-5	TRBJ2-1	CASSQGLAINEQFF	TGTGCCAGCAGCCAGGGACTAGCGATAAATGAGCAGTTCTTC
few	-	13	TRBV19	TRBJ1-1	CASSMGPQAEAFF	TGTGCCAGTAGTATGGGGCCTCAGGCCGAAGCTTTCTTT
-	TRBD2	15	TRBV11-2	TRBJ2-1	CASSLPLAGGGEQFF	TGTGCCAGCAGCTTACCCCTAGCGGGAGGAGGGGAGCAGTTCTTC
few	-	15	TRBV5-6	TRBJ2-1	CASSLDAGRLNEQFF	TGTGCCAGCAGCTTGGACGCGGGGCGGTTAAATGAGCAGTTCTTC
-	TRBD2	16	TRBV7-2	TRBJ2-4	CASSLAGRGAKNIQYF	TGTGCCAGCAGCTTAGCCGGGAGGGGAGCCAAAAACATTCAGTACTTC
-	TRBD2	20	TRBV4-1	TRBJ2-2	CASSQPGLAAQPPHTGELFF	TGCGCCAGCAGCCAGCCGGGACTAGCGGCTCAACCTCCCCACACCGGGGAGCTGTTTTTT
-	TRBD1	15	TRBV5-1	TRBJ2-2	CASSWTGGTTGELFF	TGCGCCAGCAGCTGGACAGGGGGCACGACCGGGGAGCTGTTTTTT
-	-	14	TRBV19	TRBJ1-1	CASQKTGSNTEAFF	TGTGCCAGCCAAAAGACAGGTTCGAACACTGAAGCTTTCTTT
once	TRBD2	17	TRBV11-2	TRBJ2-1	CASILVTGGSSGNEQFF	TGTGCCAGCATCTTAGTGACGGGGGGTTCTAGCGGAAATGAGCAGTTCTTC
once	-	12	TRBV12-3/TRBV12-4	TRBJ1-5	CASSFGEGPQHF	-
-	-	16	TRBV7-9	TRBJ1-4	CASSLGGARLLEKLFF	TGTGCCAGCAGCCTGGGGGGGGCGCGGCTTCTCGAAAAACTGTTTTTT
-	TRBD1	17	TRBV4-2	TRBJ2-1	CASSQEFGTGSYNEQFF	TGTGCCAGCAGCCAAGAGTTTGGGACAGGGAGTTACAATGAGCAGTTCTTC
-	-	14	TRBV19	TRBJ2-2	CASKGAANTGELFF	TGTGCCAGTAAAGGGGCAGCGAACACCGGGGAGCTGTTTTTT
-	-	16	TRBV19	TRBJ1-4	CASSIGRGGGSEKLFF	TGTGCCAGTAGTATAGGCCGAGGTGGGGGCAGTGAAAAACTGTTTTTT
-	-	14	TRBV3-1/TRBV3-2	TRBJ1-4	CASSQSQAKEKLFF	TGTGCCAGCAGCCAGTCCCAGGCGAAGGAAAAACTGTTTTTT
-	TRBD1	15	TRBV3-1/TRBV3-2	TRBJ1-5	CASSQSGQSNQPQHF	TGTGCCAGCAGCCAATCGGGACAGTCCAATCAGCCCCAGCATTTT
-	-	15	TRBV4-2	TRBJ2-2	CASSHPRGFTGELFF	TGTGCCAGCAGCCATCCACGGGGATTCACCGGGGAGCTGTTTTTT
-	-	15	TRBV30	TRBJ1-1	CAWGPYLTENTEAFF	TGTGCCTGGGGGCCCTACCTGACAGAGAACACTGAAGCTTTCTTT
-	TRBD2	17	TRBV20-1	TRBJ2-3	CSASFLRGSGSPDTQYF	TGCAGTGCTAGTTTTCTTAGGGGTAGCGGGAGCCCAGATACGCAGTATTTT
-	TRBD2	16	TRBV5-1	TRBJ2-1	CASSLDGSGSSDEQFF	TGCGCCAGCAGCTTGGATGGTAGCGGGAGTAGTGATGAGCAGTTCTTC
-	-	15	TRBV13	TRBJ1-1	CASRNEGEGNTEAFF	TGTGCCAGCAGAAACGAAGGAGAGGGGAACACTGAAGCTTTCTTT
few	-	12	TRBV10-1	TRBJ1-5	CASSDSNQPQHF	TGCGCCAGCAGTGACTCCAATCAGCCCCAGCATTTT
-	-	16	TRBV11-2	TRBJ2-3	CASSSLRGTYTDTQYF	TGTGCCAGCAGCTCTCTAAGGGGAACATACACAGATACGCAGTATTTT
few	TRBD1	16	TRBV27	TRBJ1-5	CASSPGGDRANQPQHF	TGTGCCAGCAGCCCGGGGGGGGACAGAGCTAATCAGCCCCAGCATTTT
once	TRBD1	15	TRBV2	TRBJ1-1	CASSFRDRGLNEAFF	TGTGCCAGCAGTTTCCGGGACAGGGGGCTTAATGAAGCTTTCTTT
-	-	12	TRBV2	TRBJ1-1	CASSQMNTEAFF	TGTGCCAGCAGTCAGATGAACACTGAAGCTTTCTTT
-	TRBD2	15	TRBV5-1	TRBJ2-1	CASSLSSGSRNEQFF	TGCGCCAGCAGCTTGTCGAGCGGGAGCCGCAATGAGCAGTTCTTC
-	-	15	TRBV9	TRBJ1-5	CASSVTANSNQPQHF	TGTGCCAGCAGCGTGACAGCGAATAGCAATCAGCCCCAGCATTTT
-	-	14	TRBV6-1	TRBJ2-7	CASSPRDTSGEQYF	TGTGCCAGCAGCCCCCGGGACACTTCGGGGGAGCAGTACTTC
-	-	20	TRBV3-1/TRBV3-2	TRBJ2-2	CASSQGKRQHTLTNTGELFF	TGTGCCAGCAGCCAAGGGAAGCGGCAACACACTCTAACGAACACCGGGGAGCTGTTTTTT
many	TRBD2	15	TRBV30	TRBJ2-3	CAWSSGTSRTDTQYF	TGTGCCTGGAGTTCCGGGACTAGCAGGACAGATACGCAGTATTTT
-	TRBD2	15	TRBV3-1/TRBV3-2	TRBJ2-1	CASRRSGSSYNEQFF	TGTGCCAGCAGACGCAGCGGGAGTTCCTACAATGAGCAGTTCTTC
few	-	12	TRBV30	TRBJ1-5	CAWSALNQPQHF	TGTGCCTGGAGTGCCCTCAATCAGCCCCAGCATTTT